The clone carrying this TCR beta chain was seen repeatedly, ten times or more. Its antigen is as yet unknown. The data were taken from a study of CD8 T cells in ankylosing spondylitis. Overall study findings and caveats: Within matched ankylosing spondylitis synovial fluid, disease-linked clones were reportedly significantly enriched. Reactive arthritis synovial fluid and blood previously showed some of these motif variants. Ankylosing spondylitis blood seemed to carry a telltale TCR beta motif made of several highly homologous variants.

TCRdb recomputed calls from the 5' RACE reads with MiXCR, one row per CDR3 protein. The sample contains a few hundred thousand distinct CDR3 sequences, about 13% of which appear only once. Germline V gene data show CDR1 as SGHRS and CDR2 as YFSETQ. The germline V and J ends were trimmed by 3 bases and 2 bases, with 11 bases remaining between them. The CDR3 has 14 amino acids. Sequenced material: blood, either unsorted or a sorted T cell fraction (not recorded which). The V and J genes are TRBV5-1 and TRBJ2-5, with D perhaps matching TRBD1 (6 bases). The TCR originated in a male donor with ankylosing spondylitis. This CDR3 reads CASSSRTVQETQYF. In nucleotides, the CDR3 is TGCGCCAGCAGCTCCAGGACAGTTCAAGAGACCCAGTACTTC.